The 27 T cell receptor beta chains below all came from one sample that was sequenced in a study of T cells after yellow fever vaccination. TCRdb re-analysed the 5' RACE reads in MiXCR, keeping a single row per CDR3 protein. The table includes tens of thousands of distinct CDR3 sequences, over 7.5% detected once. The sequencing used CD8+ T cells sorted from PBMCs, collected on the day of the yellow fever booster vaccination. The receptors were sampled from a man aged 25 to 40 who received the YFV17D yellow fever vaccine.

This clonotype was seen only a few times. The chain recombines TRBV7-2 with TRBJ2-1; D is perhaps TRBD1 (6 bases). The CDR3 extends over 15 amino acids. Trimming pared 0 bases from V and 4 bases from J, leaving 10 bases between. Germline V CDR1 and CDR2: SGHTA, FQGNSA. CDR3 coding DNA: TGTGCCAGCAGCTTAGCTGAAACAGGGTACAATGAGCAGTTCTTC. It codes for CASSLAETGYNEQFF.

This clonotype was seen repeatedly, ten times or more. V gene TRBV7-9 combines with J gene TRBJ1-4; D uncertain. The V gene lost 5 bases and the J gene lost 7 bases, with 5 bases spanning the gap. From germline, CDR1 is SEHNR and CDR2 FQNEAQ (reference sequence). The CDR3 length is 11 residues. The CDR3 reads CASSKSEKLFF. The CDR3 nucleotides are TGTGCCAGCAGCAAGAGTGAAAAACTGTTTTTT.

This rearrangement joins TRBV23-1 to TRBJ2-5; the match to TRBD2 covers 9 bases. TRBV23-1 is placed among ORFs of uncertain function. V lost 2 bases to trimming and J lost 4 bases; unmatched junction nucleotides: 8. CDR3 length equals 16 residues. The CDR3 reads CASSQARGLAGETQYF. CDR3 sequence (DNA): TGCGCCAGCAGTCAAGCCCGGGGACTAGCAGGAGAGACCCAGTACTTC.

As for this clonotype: One base away lies a much larger clone, so this may be a sequencing read error. This CDR3 is CSVLGAAYEQYF. As DNA, the CDR3 is TGCAGCGTTTTGGGAGCGGCCTACGAGCAGTACTTC. This chain connects TRBV29-1 to TRBJ2-7; D may be TRBD2 (5 bases). V was clipped by 5 bases and J by 2 bases, with 10 bases between them. Germline assignment: CDR1 SQVTM and CDR2 ANQGSEA. The CDR3 is 12 residues long.

A few counts support this clonotype. V and J are TRBV29-1 and TRBJ2-1; no clear D gene. The CDR3 covers 15 residues. Germline assignment: CDR1 SQVTM and CDR2 ANQGSEA. The V and J ends lost 2 bases and 0 bases respectively, with 11 bases between them. The CDR3 nucleotides are TGCAGCGTTGAAAGGACCTTCAGCTCCTACAATGAGCAGTTCTTC. Its protein product is CSVERTFSSYNEQFF.

This sequence joins TRBV6-2 or TRBV6-3 and TRBJ2-5; D might be TRBD1 (7 bases). The ends were cut back, 8 bases at V and 5 bases at J, with 18 bases in the middle. The CDR3 is 14 amino acids. Germline loops: CDR1 MNHEY, CDR2 SVGEGT. CDR3 in amino acids: CASAGQGGRETQYF. CDR3 nucleotides: TGTGCCAGCGCTGGTCAGGGGGGTAGGGAGACCCAGTACTTC.

The chain combines TRBV7-2 with TRBJ2-7, with 7 bases that match TRBD1. The CDR3 is made up of 15 amino acids. Germline V gives CDR1 SGHTA, CDR2 FQGNSA. V lost 5 bases and J lost 2; bases outside the gene matches: 9. CDR3 in DNA: TGTGCCAGCAGCCCAAGACAGGGAACGACCTACGAGCAGTACTTC. This encodes CASSPRQGTTYEQYF.

About this clonotype: Compared with germline, one end of the junction differs, possibly owing to a read error. The gene calls are TRBV7-2 and TRBJ2-1, with unresolved D. CDR3 length: 14 amino acids. The V gene's germline CDR1 is SGHTA and CDR2 FQGNSA. The DNA for the CDR3 is TGTGCCAGCAGCTTAGCGAGACCCTACGATGAGCAGTTCTTC. Protein sequence: CASSLARPYDEQFF.

CDR3: CASSEGRGTDTQYF. CDR3 coding DNA: TGTGCCAGCAGTGAGGGACGGGGCACAGATACGCAGTATTTT. The chain uses TRBV2 and TRBJ2-3; tentatively, D is TRBD1 or TRBD2 (5 bases each). The germline V gene has CDR1 SNHLY and CDR2 FYNNEI. The CDR3 is 14 residues long. V lost 3 bases and J lost 1, with 8 bases in between.

This clonotype was picked up a small number of times. The chain recombines TRBV7-6 with TRBJ2-5; D ambiguous. The CDR3 totals 14 residues. Germline V gene data show CDR1 as SGHVS and CDR2 as FNYEAQ. Trimming cost V 0 bases and J 1 base, with 6 bases left between them. The DNA for the CDR3 is TGTGCCAGCAGCTTAGCAGGAGCCCAAGAGACCCAGTACTTC. This codes for CASSLAGAQETQYF.

This clonotype was detected many times. The chain combines TRBV29-1 with TRBJ2-2; unclear D gene. The CDR3 sequence is 14 residues long. The V gene lost 5 bases and the J gene lost 4 bases, with 14 bases spanning the gap. Germline V gives CDR1 SQVTM, CDR2 ANQGSEA. The CDR3 coding sequence is TGCAGCGTTAAGGAAAATCCAGGCACCGGGGAGCTGTTTTTT. Translation: CSVKENPGTGELFF.

As DNA, the CDR3 is TGTGCCAGCAGCTTTTCTGGAAACACCATATATTTT. Translating it yields CASSFSGNTIYF. The chain is built from TRBV7-2 and TRBJ1-3; D gene uncertain. V shed 3 bases and J shed 1 base, with 1 base lying between them. The germline V gene encodes CDR1 SGHTA and CDR2 FQGNSA. This CDR3 comprises 12 residues.

The chain uses TRBV28 and TRBJ2-2; D is unclear. The CDR3 has 15 residues. Germline loops: CDR1 MDHEN, CDR2 SYDVKM. V shed 8 bases and J shed 0 bases, with 13 bases lying between them. CDR3 in amino acids: CASRSSVANTGELFF. DNA for the CDR3: TGTGCCAGCCGGTCTTCAGTCGCGAACACCGGGGAGCTGTTTTTT.

The rearrangement links TRBV9 to TRBJ2-1, with 9 positions matching TRBD2. V was pared by 4 bases and J by 5 bases, with 7 bases of the junction left unmatched. This CDR3 region has 15 residues. Germline V gene lookup returns CDR1 SGDLS and CDR2 YYNGEE. CDR3 sequence: CASSPGTSFHNEQFF. DNA of the CDR3: TGTGCCAGCAGCCCCGGGACTAGCTTCCACAATGAGCAGTTCTTC.

This clonotype was observed a handful of times. The CDR3 bases are TGCAGCGTTGAACTCCTTAGAAAGGGGGCGGACACTGAAGCTTTCTTT. Its protein is CSVELLRKGADTEAFF. The chain recombines TRBV29-1 with TRBJ1-1; 7 nucleotides agree with TRBD1. There are 16 residues in the CDR3. Per germline, CDR1 SQVTM and CDR2 ANQGSEA. Losses at the gene ends were 2 bases for V and 3 bases for J; bases not matched to a gene: 12.

At least ten counts were recorded for this clonotype. The CDR3 DNA is TGTGCCAGCAGCATCCAGTGGGAGGGAGGGCCCTCCTACAATGAGCAGTTCTTC. As protein: CASSIQWEGGPSYNEQFF. The V call is TRBV11-2, the J call TRBJ2-1, with TRBD2 matching 7 bases. With V trimmed by 5 bases and J by 0 bases, 13 bases remained unmatched. The germline V gene has CDR1 SGHAT and CDR2 FQNNGV. The CDR3 consists of 18 residues.

In DNA form, the CDR3 reads TGTGCCAGCAGCCCCATGTGGGGGAAGGACCGAGAGACCCAGTACTTC. Amino acids: CASSPMWGKDRETQYF. The rearrangement joins TRBV6-1 to TRBJ2-5, with D perhaps assigned TRBD1 or TRBD2 (5 bases each). CDR1 and CDR2 (germline): MNHNS, SASEGT. The CDR3 loop spans 16 amino acids. Trimming left V 6 bases short and J 4 bases short, with 21 bases between.

Only a few counts were recorded for this clonotype. The chain joins TRBV12-3 or TRBV12-4 to TRBJ2-7, with 7 bases fitting TRBD2. The CDR3 length is 13 residues. V shed 4 bases and J 3 bases; nucleotides not matched to a gene: 3. CDR3: CASSYAGVYEQYF. The DNA for the CDR3 is TGTGCCAGCAGTTACGCGGGAGTCTACGAGCAGTACTTC.

The table lists this clonotype with a count of one. The V gene is TRBV27, the J gene TRBJ2-1; 11 bases match TRBD2. V lost 5 bases, J lost 9 bases, and 6 bases stayed unmatched. The CDR3 loop spans 14 amino acids. Germline V CDR1 and CDR2: MNHEY, SMNVEV (reference sequence). CDR3 coding DNA: TGTGCCAGCAGTGGGACTAGCGGTGGGGGTGAGCAGTTCTTC. Translated: CASSGTSGGGEQFF.

This chain connects TRBV11-2 to TRBJ2-3; D not resolved. CDR3 length: 13 residues. Trimming took 3 bases from V and 0 from J, leaving 4 bases between them. Germline CDR1 reads SGHAT; CDR2 reads FQNNGV. The CDR3 loop reads CASSFISTDTQYF. The CDR3 bases are TGTGCCAGCAGCTTTATCAGCACAGATACGCAGTATTTT.

This clonotype was counted only a few times. This rearrangement joins TRBV4-1 to TRBJ2-7; tentatively, D is TRBD1 or TRBD2 (5 bases each). The CDR3 loop spans 13 amino acids. V was shortened by 1 base and J by 6 bases, with 10 bases between the two germline ends. Looked up from germline, CDR1 is MGHRA and CDR2 is YSYEKL. The CDR3 region has the DNA TGCGCCAGCAGCCAAGGTGAGGGGACCGAGCAGTACTTC. This encodes CASSQGEGTEQYF.

The table lists this clonotype with many counts. V usage is TRBV7-2 and J usage is TRBJ2-7; the match to TRBD2 covers 10 bases. This CDR3 spans 15 amino acids. CDR1 is SGHTA and CDR2 is FQGNSA in the germline V gene. J gave up 5 bases and V 1 base, and 5 bases lay outside the gene matches. The CDR3 region has the DNA TGTGCCAGCAGCTTAGAGCGGGAGGGCCACCACGAGCAGTACTTC. It yields the protein CASSLEREGHHEQYF.

This clonotype was picked up many times. The chain is built from TRBV9 and TRBJ2-7, with D possibly matching TRBD2 (5 bases). Germline V gene sequence: CDR1 SGDLS, CDR2 YYNGEE. This CDR3 has 14 amino acids. V was shortened by 0 bases and J by 3 bases, with 10 bases between the two germline ends. The CDR3 coding sequence is TGTGCCAGCAGCGTAGCGAGCGGCAACTACGAGCAGTACTTC. This codes for CASSVASGNYEQYF.

V is TRBV12-3 or TRBV12-4 and J is TRBJ2-5, with D tentatively TRBD2 (5 bases). This CDR3 has 14 residues. Between the trimmed V and J ends, which lost 6 bases and 4 bases, there was a span of 15 bases. The CDR3 loop is CASSPPMEAETQYF. Here the CDR3 DNA reads TGTGCCAGCAGCCCTCCGATGGAGGCAGAGACCCAGTACTTC.

The chain has TRBV5-1 and TRBJ2-7, with a tentative D call TRBD1 (6 bases). Germline lookup yields CDR1 SGHRS and CDR2 YFSETQ. Trimming took off 2 bases at V and 2 bases at J, with 11 bases between the two ends. This CDR3 comprises 14 residues. The CDR3, as DNA: TGCGCCAGCAGCTTAAGGGGGAACCCCTACGAGCAGTACTTC. Amino acids: CASSLRGNPYEQYF.

This chain uses TRBV7-3 with TRBJ2-7, with D possibly TRBD2 on 5 matching bases. Between the trimmed V and J ends, which lost 5 bases and 3 bases, there was a span of 20 bases. This CDR3 is 16 amino acids long. CDR1 and CDR2 (germline): SGHTA, FQGTGA. CDR3 protein: CASSPKGGSEDYEQYF. Written as DNA, the CDR3 is TGTGCCAGCAGCCCAAAGGGTGGTAGCGAGGACTACGAGCAGTACTTC.

This clonotype was detected only a few times. The chain uses TRBV12-3 or TRBV12-4 and TRBJ2-7, with 12 bases matching TRBD2. CDR3 size: 15 residues. V lost 5 bases, J lost 2 bases, and 4 bases stayed unmatched. CDR3 in amino acids: CASSALAGGTYEQYF. For the CDR3, the DNA is TGTGCCAGCAGTGCTCTAGCGGGAGGGACCTACGAGCAGTACTTC.